The source of this TCR beta chain is a study of T cells in narcolepsy. Overall study findings and caveats: Healthy controls reportedly lacked the autoreactive clonotypes serially found in patients' blood. Comparing one patient's CSF and blood CD4+ clonotypes highlighted HCRT- and TRIB2-specific autoreactive clonotypes.

J lost 7 bases, V lost 6 bases, and 6 bases had no gene match. This CDR3 region has 13 residues. Germline V gives CDR1 MNHEY, CDR2 SVGAGI. Points on this clone: Its antigen remains unknown.

The repertoire was sequenced with immunoSEQ multiplex PCR; TCRdb's copy has only in-frame clones and lacks some. The profile covers 20,000 to 25,000 clones, with about 91% appearing a single time and approximately 1.2% taken by the ten largest. The receptor comes from a human donor with narcolepsy. V gene TRBV6-5 combines with J gene TRBJ1-5; 7 bases align to TRBD1. Sequenced: CD45RA- memory CD4+ T cells from PBMCs. This CDR3 is CASSNRGSQPQHF. In nucleotides, the CDR3 is TGTGCCAGCAGCAACAGGGGAAGCCAGCCCCAGCATTTT.